This T cell receptor beta chain was sequenced for a study of identifying expanded T cells in peripheral blood. Study results and caveats: Two-week clone count variance significantly increased as total template count grew. Over around two and four weeks, about 15 and 19 clones changed, versus around 1.2 between replicates.

V was clipped by 4 bases and J by 1 base; unmatched bases: 8. Germline CDR1 reads SGDLS; CDR2 reads YYNGEE. The CDR3 runs to 16 residues. On this clone: Its matching antigen is unknown.

During the collection period, no donor immune events like infections were recorded. Sequencing used immunoSEQ multiplex PCR; TCRdb keeps in-frame clones, though not all of them. The data hold around 75,000 clones, with 85% to 90% observed a single time. The V call is TRBV9, the J call TRBJ2-7, with 10 bases aligning to TRBD1. The receptor's source is a person aged 18-70 years in good health. Sequencing was performed on blood. The CDR3 loop is CASSSTGTGESYEQYF. CDR3 in DNA: TGTGCCAGCAGCTCAACCGGGACAGGGGAGTCCTACGAGCAGTACTTC.